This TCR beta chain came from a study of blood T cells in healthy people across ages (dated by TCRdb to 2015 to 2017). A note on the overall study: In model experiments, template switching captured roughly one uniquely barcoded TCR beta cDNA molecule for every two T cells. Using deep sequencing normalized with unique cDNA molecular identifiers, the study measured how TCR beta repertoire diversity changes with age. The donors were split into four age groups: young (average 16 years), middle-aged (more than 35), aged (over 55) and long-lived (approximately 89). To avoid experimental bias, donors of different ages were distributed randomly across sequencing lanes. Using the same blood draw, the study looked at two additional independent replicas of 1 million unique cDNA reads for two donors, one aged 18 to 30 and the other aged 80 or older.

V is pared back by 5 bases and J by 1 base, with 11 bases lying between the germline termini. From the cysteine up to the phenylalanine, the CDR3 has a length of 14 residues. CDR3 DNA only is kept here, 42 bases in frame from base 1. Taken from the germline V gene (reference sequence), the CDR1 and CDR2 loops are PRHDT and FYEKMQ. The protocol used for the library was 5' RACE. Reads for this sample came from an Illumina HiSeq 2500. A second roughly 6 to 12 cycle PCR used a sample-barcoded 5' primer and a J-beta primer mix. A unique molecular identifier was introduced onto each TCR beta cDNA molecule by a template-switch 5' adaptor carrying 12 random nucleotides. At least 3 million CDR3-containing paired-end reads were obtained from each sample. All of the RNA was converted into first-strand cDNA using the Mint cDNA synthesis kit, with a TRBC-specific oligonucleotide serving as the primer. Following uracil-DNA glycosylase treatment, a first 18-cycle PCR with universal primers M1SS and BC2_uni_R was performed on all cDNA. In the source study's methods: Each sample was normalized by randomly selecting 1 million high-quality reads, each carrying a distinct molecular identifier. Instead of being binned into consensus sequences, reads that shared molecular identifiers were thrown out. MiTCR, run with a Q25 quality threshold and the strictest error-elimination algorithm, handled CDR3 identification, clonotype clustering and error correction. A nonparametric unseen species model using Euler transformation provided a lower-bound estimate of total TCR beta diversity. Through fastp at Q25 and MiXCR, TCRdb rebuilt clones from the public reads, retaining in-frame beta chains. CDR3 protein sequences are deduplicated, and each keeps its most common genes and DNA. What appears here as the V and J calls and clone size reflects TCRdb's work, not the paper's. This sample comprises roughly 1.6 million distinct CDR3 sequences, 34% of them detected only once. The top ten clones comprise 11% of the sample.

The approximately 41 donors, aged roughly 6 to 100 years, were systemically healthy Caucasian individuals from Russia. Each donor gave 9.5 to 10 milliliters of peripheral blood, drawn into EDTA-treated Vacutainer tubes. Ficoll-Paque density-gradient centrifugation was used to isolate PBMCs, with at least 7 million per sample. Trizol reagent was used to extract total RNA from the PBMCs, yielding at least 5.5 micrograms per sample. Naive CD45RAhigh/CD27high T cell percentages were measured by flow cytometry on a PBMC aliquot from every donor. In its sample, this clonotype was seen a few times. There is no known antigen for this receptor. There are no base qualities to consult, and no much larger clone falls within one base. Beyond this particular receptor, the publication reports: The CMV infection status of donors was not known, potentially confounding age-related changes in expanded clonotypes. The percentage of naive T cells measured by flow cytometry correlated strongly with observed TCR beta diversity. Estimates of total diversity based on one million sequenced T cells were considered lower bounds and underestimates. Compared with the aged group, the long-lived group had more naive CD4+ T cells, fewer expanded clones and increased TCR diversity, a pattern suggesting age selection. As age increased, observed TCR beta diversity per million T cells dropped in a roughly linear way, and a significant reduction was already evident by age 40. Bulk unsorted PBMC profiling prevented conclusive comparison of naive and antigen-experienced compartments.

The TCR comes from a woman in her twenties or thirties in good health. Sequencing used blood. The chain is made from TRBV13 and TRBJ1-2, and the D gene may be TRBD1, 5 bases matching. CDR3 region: CASSPMQGNYGYTF. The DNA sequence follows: TGTGCCAGCAGCCCCATGCAGGGTAACTATGGCTACACCTTC.